The clone carrying this T cell receptor beta chain showed up many times. Its specificity is not known. This may arise from a read error, as a much more abundant clone is one base away. This sample is drawn from a study of metastatic and nonmetastatic thyroid tumors. Looking at the study overall: Comparison of repertoires was carried out across blood and tumor or nodule tissue from malignant and benign thyroid patients. Study-level findings and limits: Reported TCR beta diversity, measured in blood and tumor, was significantly higher for malignant thyroid tumors than for benign nodules.

The length of the CDR3 is 15 residues. The V segment lost 2 bases and the J segment 9 bases; nucleotides outside the gene matches: 5. Germline V gene sequence: CDR1 MRHNA, CDR2 SNTAGT. Authors' analysis steps: The authors used CDR3 differences across clinicopathological groups to build a distant-metastasis classifier for papillary thyroid cancer. With MiXCR, TCRdb reprocessed the PCR reads. The authors' filters were not applied to this entry. The sample lists 6,500 to 9,000 clones, roughly 35% seen once, with 40% in the top ten. No patient received treatment before thyroid surgery. The chain links TRBV6-4 to TRBJ2-1, with 12 bases matching TRBD2. The sequence was collected from a female donor with papillary thyroid cancer or a benign thyroid nodule (not recorded which). Some clones in this sample may be carry-over from other donors' samples. Sequenced input: tumor tissue. CDR3 coding DNA: TGTGCCAGCAGTGACCGGCTAGCGGGAGGGACTGAGCAGTTCTTC. This translates into CASSDRLAGGTEQFF.